The T cell receptor (beta chain) under discussion was sequenced for a study of vaccination effects on CD4 cells after COVID-19. This clone was seen more than once but under ten times. Antigen specificity is unknown. Before any sequencing was done, the ViraFEST assay used viral peptide pools to expand antigen-specific CD4+ T cells. Culture proceeded for 10 days, and CD4+ T cells were then isolated. Each participant received a vaccine that was either BNT162b2 or mRNA-1273, given as two doses. A density of about 1.8 million PBMC per well was used; these cells were cultured with 9.5 to 10 IU/ml IL-2 and roughly 9.5 ug/ml peptides. The authors exchanged half the medium for IL-2 medium on days 3 and 7. TCRdb's copy holds only in-frame clones and misses some; the assay was immunoSEQ multiplex PCR. This table holds approximately 12,000 clones, 65% to 75% found once. Unmatched junction bases numbered 9, after V lost 3 bases and J lost 3 bases. CDR3 length: 16 residues. CDR1 SGHTS and CDR2 YDEGEE come from the germline V gene.

General study results and limits: Late post-vaccination, clones induced by infection and those induced by vaccine underwent marked clonal contraction.

The sequencing here drew on CD4+ T cells from PBMCs cultured with SARS-CoV-2 spike peptides, taken after COVID-19 vaccination. This TCR came from a human donor who received a COVID-19 vaccine. The chain is built from TRBV5-8 and TRBJ2-5; 9 bases match TRBD1. The CDR3 DNA reads as TGTGCCAGCAGCTCGGGACAGGGAGGGATGAAAGAGACCCAGTACTTC. Translated: CASSSGQGGMKETQYF.